This TCR beta chain derives from a study of graft-versus-host responses after intestinal transplantation. At the level of the study: Recipients obtained multivisceral, liver-intestinal, or isolated intestinal transplants. Recipients across the board were started on anti-thymocyte globulin induction, then kept on tacrolimus and steroids for roughly 3 years. Findings of the study overall: High graft-versus-host to host-versus-graft clonal ratios were found in allografts of patients who had graft-donor T cell macrochimerism. Recipient marrow held GvH clones, some first seen in ileum or blood.

Profiled with immunoSEQ multiplex PCR; TCRdb holds only in-frame clones, not every one. The sample has 29,000 or so clones; 80% are singletons. Of note for this clone: Antigen: not known.

Tissue processing of the graft released intraepithelial and lamina propria lymphocytes from it. CDR1 is MGHRA, CDR2 YSYEKL, per germline. The CDR3 contains 17 residues. Trimming removed 0 bases from V and 4 bases from J, with 16 bases in between. The receptor comes from a human patient who received an intestinal transplant, so some T cells may come from the graft donor. The rearrangement uses TRBV4-1 and TRBJ1-5; D is ambiguous. Here the sequenced sample was ileum tissue, taken 98 days after intestinal transplantation. The CDR3 coding sequence is TGCGCCAGCAGCCAAGATTTAGATTCCGGATTTAATCAGCCCCAGCATTTT. It specifies CASSQDLDSGFNQPQHF.